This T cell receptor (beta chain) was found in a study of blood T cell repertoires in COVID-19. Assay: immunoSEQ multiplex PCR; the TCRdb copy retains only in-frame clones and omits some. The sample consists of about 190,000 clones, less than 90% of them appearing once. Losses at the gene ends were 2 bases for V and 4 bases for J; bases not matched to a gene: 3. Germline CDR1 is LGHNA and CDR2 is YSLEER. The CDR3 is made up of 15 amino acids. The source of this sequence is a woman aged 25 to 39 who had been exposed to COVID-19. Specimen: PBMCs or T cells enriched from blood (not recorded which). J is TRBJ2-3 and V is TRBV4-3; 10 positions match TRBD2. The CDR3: CASSQIAGGPDTQYF. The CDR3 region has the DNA TGCGCCAGCAGCCAAATAGCGGGGGGCCCAGATACGCAGTATTTT.